The next 20 T cell receptor beta chains were all read from a single sample in a study of regulatory T cells in long-lasting Graves disease. Arm-PCR of CDR3 regions and iRepertoire HTBI primers were used to build TCR beta libraries. TCRdb re-derived calls from the multiplex PCR reads in MiXCR, one entry per CDR3 protein. Here the sample spans fewer than 400,000 distinct CDR3 sequences, around 20% being singletons. Regarding time point: persistent/refractory GD, antithyroid drugs over 5 years with positive TRAb. Construction of the TCR library relied on RNA isolated from PBMCs. The specimen was peripheral blood mononuclear cells (PBMCs), collected when the disease was refractory, from a patient treated with antithyroid drugs. The receptors here all came from a female donor with Graves disease.

This clonotype came up many times. The chain links TRBV12-3 or TRBV12-4 to TRBJ2-7; perhaps TRBD2 as D (6 bases). The ends were cut back, 2 bases at V and 4 bases at J, with 12 bases in the middle. The CDR3 runs to 14 residues. CDR3 sequence: CASSLTGVAYEQYF. The CDR3 bases are TGTGCCAGCAGTTTAACGGGAGTGGCGTACGAGCAGTACTTC.

This clonotype occurred many times. The chain is built from TRBV27 and TRBJ2-7; D gene uncertain. The CDR3 contains 14 residues. In germline, CDR1 is MNHEY, CDR2 SMNVEV (reference sequence). Trimming took off 4 bases at V and 0 bases at J, with 10 bases between the two ends. The CDR3 DNA sequence: TGTGCCAGCAGTTGGACCTCGAGCTCCTACGAGCAGTACTTC. Its protein product is CASSWTSSSYEQYF.

This clonotype has more than one count but fewer than ten. The rearrangement joins TRBV6-2 or TRBV6-3 to TRBJ2-7; 9 nucleotides line up with TRBD2. This CDR3 has 13 amino acids. Germline assignment: CDR1 MNHEY and CDR2 SVGEGT. V shed 9 bases and J 5 bases; nucleotides not matched to a gene: 8. As DNA, the CDR3 is TGTGCCAGACTTAGCGGGAGAGCCGACGAGCAGTACTTC. Protein sequence: CARLSGRADEQYF.

The chain couples TRBV10-3 to TRBJ1-6, with D possibly being TRBD1 (5 bases). This CDR3 has 14 amino acids. In germline, CDR1 is ENHRY, CDR2 SYGVKD. Deletions cut 3 bases from V and 7 bases from J, with 10 bases between. The CDR3 DNA follows: TGTGCCATCAGTGACCGGGGGGGGAATTCACCCCTCCACTTT. Its protein is CAISDRGGNSPLHF.

This clonotype has at least ten counts. V gene TRBV6-5 combines with J gene TRBJ1-2, with a weak D call TRBD1 (5 bases). Germline loops: CDR1 MNHEY, CDR2 SVGAGI. The CDR3 runs to 13 residues. The V end was cut by 2 bases, the J end by 5 bases, with 9 bases between. The CDR3 is CASSYGKGYGYTF. The CDR3 DNA reads as TGTGCCAGCAGTTACGGGAAGGGGTATGGCTACACCTTC.

The CDR3 nucleotides are TGCAGTGCTAGGCCCCCGACAGGGGAAAGTCAGCCCCAGCATTTT. It translates to CSARPPTGESQPQHF. This chain connects TRBV20-1 to TRBJ1-5, with 8 positions matching TRBD1. The CDR3 spans 15 residues. Germline V gives CDR1 DFQATT, CDR2 SNEGSKA (reference sequence). J lost 6 bases, V lost 3 bases, and 10 bases had no gene match.

This clonotype showed up just a few times. This chain links TRBV5-1 with TRBJ2-5; D might be TRBD2 (5 bases). This CDR3 is 14 amino acids long. V was clipped by 1 base and J by 8 bases, with 15 bases between them. Per the germline V gene, CDR1 is SGHRS and CDR2 is YFSETQ. As DNA, the CDR3 is TGCGCCAGCAGCTTGACGGCCTCCTCGGGAACCCAGTACTTC. This codes for CASSLTASSGTQYF.

This clonotype was seen ten or more times. This sequence joins TRBV2 and TRBJ2-2; 8 bases map to TRBD1. With 10 bases clipped from V and 3 bases from J, the junction kept 7 bases outside the gene matches. Germline values: CDR1 SNHLY, CDR2 FYNNEI. The CDR3 has 14 amino acids. The DNA for the CDR3 is TGTGCCACCTCAGGGGGCGCATACACCGGGGAGCTGTTTTTT. Amino acids: CATSGGAYTGELFF.

This sequence joins TRBV4-1 and TRBJ2-6; D may be TRBD1 (6 bases). This CDR3 comprises 20 residues. Germline loops: CDR1 MGHRA, CDR2 YSYEKL. V was shortened by 1 base and J by 0 bases, with 19 bases between the two germline ends. CDR3: CASSQAYFRTGTSGANVLTF. In DNA form, the CDR3 reads TGCGCCAGCAGCCAAGCGTACTTCCGTACAGGGACCTCTGGGGCCAACGTCCTGACTTTC.

This clonotype has just a few counts. The rearrangement uses TRBV5-6 and TRBJ1-1, with D uncertain. Germline lookup yields CDR1 SGHDT and CDR2 YYEEEE. Trimming stripped 4 bases from V and 2 bases from J, with 12 bases between. This CDR3 has 14 amino acids. The CDR3 region is CASSPDMTNTEAFF. CDR3 nucleotide sequence: TGTGCCAGCAGCCCCGACATGACAAACACTGAAGCTTTCTTT.

This clonotype was counted many times. This chain connects TRBV7-8 to TRBJ1-2; 9 nucleotides line up with TRBD1. Germline V gene lookup returns CDR1 SGHVS and CDR2 FQNEAQ. This CDR3 has 15 amino acids. The ends lost 5 bases at V and 1 base at J; junction bases unmatched: 5. The CDR3 bases are TGTGCCAGCAGCCCGACAGGGGGTTTTAACTATGGCTACACCTTC. It yields the protein CASSPTGGFNYGYTF.

The J gene is TRBJ2-5, the V gene TRBV10-3; D might be TRBD1 or TRBD2, each matching 6 bases. Judging by the DNA end, TRBJ2-1 fits better; the J call may be wrong. CDR1 is ENHRY, CDR2 SYGVKD, per germline. This CDR3 is 15 amino acids long. CDR3 nucleotide sequence: TGTGCCATCAGCCAGGACCCCGGGGGCAACAATGAGCAGTTCTTC. Its translation is CAISQDPGGNNEQFF.

The chain uses TRBV15 and TRBJ2-1, with D unclear. The CDR3 sequence is 15 residues long. Trimming shortened V by 3 bases and J by 3 bases, and 12 bases separated the two germline ends. Germline CDR1 and CDR2: LNHNV and YYDKDF (reference sequence). The CDR3 region has the DNA TGTGCCACCAGCAGGGTCCTGGGTCGCTACAATGAGCAGTTCTTC. This codes for CATSRVLGRYNEQFF. Variable domain in full (rest from reference TRBV15 and TRBJ2-1): DAMVIQNPRYQVTQFGKPVTLSCSQTLNHNVMYWYQQKSSQAPKLLFHYYDKDFNNEADTPDNFQSRRPNTSFCFLDIRSPGLGDTAMYLCATSRVLGRYNEQFFGPGTRLTVL.

This clonotype was observed many times. Here the CDR3 DNA reads TGTGCCAGCAGCCAAGGCCCAACTGAAGCTTTCTTT. This translates into CASSQGPTEAFF. The rearrangement uses TRBV3-1 and TRBJ1-1; D ambiguous. CDR3 size: 12 residues. Germline V CDR1 and CDR2: LGHDT, YNNKEL (reference sequence). Trimming left V 1 base short and J 5 bases short, with 5 bases between.

In this sample, this clonotype turned up a few times. V and J are TRBV6-2 or TRBV6-3 and TRBJ1-6, with unresolved D. The germline CDR1 and CDR2 sequences are MNHEY and SVGEGT. V lost 0 bases, J lost 7 bases, and 7 bases lay in between. The CDR3 consists of 14 residues. CDR3 region: CASSYSSGNSPLHF. The CDR3 nucleotides are TGTGCCAGCAGTTACTCTTCCGGGAATTCACCCCTCCACTTT.

V is TRBV12-5 and J is TRBJ2-1; D gene ambiguous. Trimming pared 4 bases from V and 7 bases from J, leaving 11 bases between. Germline lookup yields CDR1 LGHNT and CDR2 FRNRAP. The CDR3 extends over 13 amino acids. The CDR3 spells CASGSPLENEQFF. In DNA, the CDR3 is TGTGCTAGTGGTTCGCCCCTCGAAAATGAGCAGTTCTTC.

The gene calls are TRBV6-2 or TRBV6-3 and TRBJ2-7, with 9 positions matching TRBD2. Germline lookup yields CDR1 MNHEY and CDR2 SVGEGT. CDR3 size: 14 residues. After removal of 3 bases from V and 4 bases from J, the junction contained 4 bases not matched to a gene. This CDR3 is CASSYASGTYEQYF. CDR3 DNA sequence: TGTGCCAGCAGTTATGCTAGCGGGACTTACGAGCAGTACTTC.

This clonotype was observed many times. The gene calls are TRBV28 and TRBJ2-7; 7 nucleotides agree with TRBD1. After removal of 8 bases from V and 2 bases from J, the junction contained 12 bases not matched to a gene. Germline CDR1 MDHEN, CDR2 SYDVKM. The CDR3 length is 15 residues. The CDR3 nucleotides read TGTGCCAGCGCTTCCCCAGGGGGACCAACCTACGAGCAGTACTTC. This codes for CASASPGGPTYEQYF.

This clonotype was seen only a few times. J is TRBJ2-3 and V is TRBV30; TRBD2 matches at 9 bases. With 2 bases clipped from V and 4 bases from J, the junction kept 4 bases outside the gene matches. Per germline, CDR1 GTSNPN and CDR2 SVGIG (reference sequence). The CDR3 runs 14 residues. CDR3 residues: CAWSNSGSPDTQYF. The CDR3 nucleotides read TGTGCCTGGAGTAATAGCGGGAGCCCAGATACGCAGTATTTT.

This clonotype was seen a few times. A read error may account for a junction end that differs from germline. J is TRBJ2-5 and V is TRBV20-1; D may correspond to TRBD1 or TRBD2 (5 bases each). CDR3 length: 11 amino acids. Germline CDR1 reads DFQATT; CDR2 reads SNEGSKA (reference sequence). Here the CDR3 DNA reads TGCAGTGCAGAGGCCCCCGGGACCCCGTTATTC. As protein: CSAEAPGTPLF.